The T cell receptor beta chain described here comes from a study of CD8 T cells in ankylosing spondylitis. There are 13 residues in the CDR3. The V end was cut by 4 bases, the J end by 2 bases, with 8 bases between. Germline CDR1 LGHDT, CDR2 YNNKEL (reference sequence). Making the TCR beta libraries involved quantitative 5'-RACE with molecular barcodes. MiXCR was run by TCRdb on the 5' RACE reads, yielding one entry per CDR3 protein. The sample has some 350,000 distinct CDR3 sequences, over 12% seen once. Study-wide results and limits: Clones linked to disease were reported to show significant enrichment in matched ankylosing spondylitis synovial fluid. Ankylosing spondylitis blood seemed to carry a telltale TCR beta motif made of eight highly homologous variants.

This clonotype was detected many times. Antigen specificity is unknown. Input material: blood, either unsorted or a sorted T cell fraction (not recorded which). The chain carries TRBV3-1 and TRBJ1-2, with unresolved D. The sequence was obtained from a male donor with ankylosing spondylitis or in good health (not recorded which). The CDR3 nucleotides are TGTGCCAGCAGCCCGGGAAGGAACTATGGCTACACCTTC. Amino acid sequence: CASSPGRNYGYTF. Full variable domain (outside the CDR3, taken from reference TRBV3-1 and TRBJ1-2): DTAVSQTPKYLVTQMGNDKSIKCEQNLGHDTMYWYKQDSKKFLKIMFSYNNKELIINETVPNRFSPKSPDKAHLNLHINSLELGDSAVYFCASSPGRNYGYTFGSGTRLTVV.